Shown below are 6 T cell receptor beta chains from a single sample sequenced in a study of T-cell memory formation after mild COVID-19. TCRdb re-called the 5' RACE reads with MiXCR, one entry per CDR3 protein. The table lists 34,000 or so distinct CDR3 sequences, 7% to 8% of them singletons. The material sequenced was PBMCs or a T cell subset sorted from them (not recorded which). The receptors come from a man between 18 and 29 years old who had mild COVID-19 (a few samples of this study predate the infection). Cell type and time point are not known.

In this sample, this clonotype turned up many times. The chain has TRBV5-1 and TRBJ2-2, with 7 bases matching TRBD1. The CDR3 has 16 residues. The V and J ends lost 2 bases and 5 bases, in that order; junction bases with no gene match: 9. Germline V lookup: CDR1 SGHRS, CDR2 YFSETQ. The CDR3 coding sequence is TGCGCCAGCAGCTTACTCTGGACAGGAACTACCGGGGAGCTGTTTTTT. As protein: CASSLLWTGTTGELFF.

This clonotype showed up many times. CDR3: CASSPRTGASEQYV. CDR3 in DNA: TGTGCCAGCAGCCCCCGGACAGGGGCTTCCGAGCAGTACGTC. The chain carries TRBV7-2 and TRBJ2-7, with 9 positions matching TRBD1. Germline V gene lookup returns CDR1 SGHTA and CDR2 FQGNSA. V lost 5 bases and J lost 6; bases outside the gene matches: 8. The CDR3 is 14 amino acids.

Notes on this clonotype: A much larger clone differs by one base, so this may be a read error. This rearrangement joins TRBV7-2 to TRBJ2-5; D may be TRBD1 or TRBD2 (6 bases each). Germline CDR1 and CDR2: SGHTA and FQGNSA. This CDR3 contains 16 residues. The V end lost 1 base, the J end lost 5 bases, and 17 bases lay between the germline ends. The chain's CDR3 is CASSLGGTSGRETQYF. CDR3 coding DNA: TGTGCCAGCAGCTTAGGTGGGACATCGGGGAGGGAGACCCAGTACTTC.

The chain carries TRBV6-1 and TRBJ1-1; no clear D. Trimming stripped 7 bases from V and 1 base from J, with 4 bases between. The CDR3 runs to 11 residues. CDR1 and CDR2 from the germline V gene are MNHNS and SASEGT. The CDR3 reads CASIKNTEAFF. The DNA of the CDR3 is TGTGCCAGCATCAAGAACACTGAAGCTTTCTTT.

There are many counts of this clonotype. This chain uses TRBV4-3 with TRBJ1-3; the D is unclear. V shed 3 bases and J shed 0 bases, with 12 bases lying between them. The germline V gene encodes CDR1 LGHNA and CDR2 YSLEER. The CDR3 consists of 16 residues. The CDR3 DNA reads as TGCGCCAGCAGCCACCTCGACGGCTACTCTGGAAACACCATATATTTT. As protein: CASSHLDGYSGNTIYF.

This clonotype was recorded at least ten times. The chain combines TRBV7-9 with TRBJ1-1; 7 bases are shared with TRBD1. CDR1 and CDR2 (germline): SEHNR, FQNEAQ (reference sequence). V trimming: 3 bases; J trimming: 8 bases; junction bases outside the gene matches: 6. CDR3 size: 13 residues. In nucleotides, the CDR3 is TGTGCCAGCAGCTTTACCGAGGGGGCGGAAGCTTTCTTT. This gives the protein CASSFTEGAEAFF.